The clone carrying this T cell receptor beta chain was recorded only once. The CDR3 consists of 16 residues. Unmatched junction bases numbered 10, after V lost 0 bases and J lost 6 bases. The germline CDR1 and CDR2 sequences are LNHDA and SQIVND (reference sequence). These data originate in a study of blood T cell repertoires in COVID-19. Study in general: COVID-19 samples collected from the United States, Italy and Spain covered acute and convalescent phases.

As processed by the authors: Researchers report that nucleated cell counts were estimated from reference gene primer amplification. Clones were sequenced by immunoSEQ multiplex PCR, and TCRdb holds only the in-frame ones, with some missing. V and J calls and clone size are given by that table; D and trimming were obtained from the DNA. The table shows about 300,000 clones, with 86% occurring only once. V gene TRBV19 combines with J gene TRBJ2-7; 8 bases match TRBD2. The sample consisted of peripheral blood. The sequence derives from a woman aged 45-65 years with acute or convalescent COVID-19. The CDR3, as DNA: TGTGCCAGTAGTATAGATCTTCCAAGCGGGAGATTCGAGCAGTACTTC. As protein: CASSIDLPSGRFEQYF.